This T cell receptor beta chain was identified during a study of T cells after yellow fever vaccination (dated by TCRdb to the late 2010s). Concerning the study at large: Libraries from fractions with low cell numbers were prepared with the SMART-Seq v4 Ultra Low Input RNA kit. Two healthy male donors, one aged 18 to 30 and one aged 30 to 40 years, were included in the cohort. Blood was drawn at multiple timepoints before and after primary and secondary immunization, with bulk PBMC replicates and cell subsets isolated. To follow T-cell clones before and after both primary and booster YFV17D yellow fever vaccination, bulk TCR alpha and beta repertoires underwent longitudinal sequencing.

Trimming removed 1 base from V and 5 bases from J, leaving 24 bases between the germline ends. The CDR3 covers 18 residues, taking in both the cysteine and the valine. The read is trimmed to its CDR3 DNA, 54 bases read in frame from base 1. The germline V gene (reference sequence) yields SEHNR for CDR1 and FQNEAQ for CDR2. Only a few counts were recorded for this clonotype. Its antigen remains undetermined. No base quality values were provided; no much bigger clone lies one nucleotide off. Paper-wide results and their limitations: A small fraction of clonotypes appeared in both the CD4 and CD8 compartments, likely as a result of convergent recombination. Because only two donors were included in the study, the extent to which the findings can be generalized is limited. Compared with the primary T-cell response, the secondary T-cell response was faster but weaker, reaching its peak on day 5 rather than on day 15. Most clones expanded after primary vaccination (almost 97% of CD4 and 88% of CD8) were re-detected after the booster, suggesting that broad memory maintenance occurred. Computational filtering was required because FACS-sorted repertoires could contain abundant contaminating clonotypes from the bulk population.

The sample's treatment or condition label is to be understood as: live attenuated yellow fever vaccine strain. A standard Ficoll-Paque protocol was used to isolate PBMCs from peripheral blood. Dynabeads CD4 and CD8 positive selection kits were used to isolate the CD4 and CD8 T-cell fractions. RNA was extracted with TriZol from bulk PBMCs, CD4 and CD8 fractions, and dextramer-positive and dextramer-negative fractions. Reads for this sample came from an Illumina NovaSeq 6000. TCR cDNA was synthesized by 5'RACE template switching, which introduced a universal primer site and unique molecular identifiers. Priming for cDNA synthesis came from both the TCR alpha and TCR beta constant segments. Libraries were amplified in two PCR steps, with sample barcodes and sequencing adapters added in the second step. Libraries were sequenced on Illumina HiSeq 2500 (2x100 bp) or NovaSeq (2x150 bp). From the authors' description of their analysis: Demultiplexing of reads and collapsing into UMI consensus sequences were performed with MIGEC, and V(D)J alignment was carried out with MiXCR. Vaccine-responding clonotypes were defined with edgeR using replicate PBMC samples, requiring FDR below 0.01 and a log2 fold change above 5 up to day 15. CD4 or CD8 identity was assigned to each bulk clonotype according to whether the clonotype was present at higher abundance in the sequenced CD4 repertoire or the sequenced CD8 repertoire. TCRdb trimmed the raw reads at Q25, called clones with MiXCR and kept productive beta chains. Merged by CDR3 protein, the rows form single entries marked with the most common genes and DNA. V and J calls and clone size were set by TCRdb, not the authors. A total of around 340,000 distinct CDR3 sequences appear in this sample, under 15% of them only once. The biggest ten clones account for 2.5% to 4% of the sample.

The chain is assembled from TRBV7-9 and TRBJ2-7; no confident D gene assignment can be made. The source material was CD4+ T cells sorted from PBMCs, sampled 15 days after the yellow fever booster vaccination. The TCR was taken from a man between 18 and 35 years old who received the YFV17D yellow fever vaccine. The nucleotide sequence reads as follows: TGTGCCAGCAGCTTAGGTCTTAACCCCAGTGCGGTAGTCGACGAGCAGTACGTC. Translated, this is CASSLGLNPSAVVDEQYV.